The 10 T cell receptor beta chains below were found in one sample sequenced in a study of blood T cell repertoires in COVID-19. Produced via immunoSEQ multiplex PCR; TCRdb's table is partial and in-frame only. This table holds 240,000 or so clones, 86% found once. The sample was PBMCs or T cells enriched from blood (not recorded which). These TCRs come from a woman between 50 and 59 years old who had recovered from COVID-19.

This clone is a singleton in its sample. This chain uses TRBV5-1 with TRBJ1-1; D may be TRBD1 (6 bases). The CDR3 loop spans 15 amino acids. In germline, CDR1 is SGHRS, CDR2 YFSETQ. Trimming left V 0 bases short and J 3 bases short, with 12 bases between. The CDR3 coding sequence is TGCGCCAGCAGCTTGGACCCAGGGGTGGACACTGAAGCTTTCTTT. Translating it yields CASSLDPGVDTEAFF.

The CDR3 bases are TGTGCCAGCAGTTTATCAACCCCGGGACAGGGGGCGCTTGAGCAGTACTTC. Its translation is CASSLSTPGQGALEQYF. The chain couples TRBV27 to TRBJ2-7; 12 bases agree with TRBD1. This CDR3 spans 17 amino acids. V dropped 0 bases and J dropped 7; count of bases not matched to a gene: 10. CDR1 is MNHEY, CDR2 SMNVEV, per germline (reference sequence).

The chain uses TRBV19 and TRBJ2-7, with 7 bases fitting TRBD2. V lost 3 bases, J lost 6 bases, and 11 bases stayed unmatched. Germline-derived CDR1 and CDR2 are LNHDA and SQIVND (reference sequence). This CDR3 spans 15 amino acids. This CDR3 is CASSIGAGVSGEQYF. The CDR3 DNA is TGTGCCAGTAGTATTGGGGCGGGGGTATCCGGCGAGCAGTACTTC.

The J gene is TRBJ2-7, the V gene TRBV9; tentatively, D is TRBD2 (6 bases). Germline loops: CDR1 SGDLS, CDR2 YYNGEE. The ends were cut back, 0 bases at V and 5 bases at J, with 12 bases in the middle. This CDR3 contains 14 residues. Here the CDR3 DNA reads TGTGCCAGCAGCGTAGTTGAGGGAGGTCACGAGCAGTACTTC. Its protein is CASSVVEGGHEQYF.

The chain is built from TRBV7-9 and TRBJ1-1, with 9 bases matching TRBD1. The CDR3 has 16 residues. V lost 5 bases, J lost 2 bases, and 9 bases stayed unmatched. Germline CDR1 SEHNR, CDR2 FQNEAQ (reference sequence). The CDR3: CASSPGPGQGNTEAFF. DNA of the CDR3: TGTGCCAGCAGCCCTGGGCCGGGACAGGGCAACACTGAAGCTTTCTTT.

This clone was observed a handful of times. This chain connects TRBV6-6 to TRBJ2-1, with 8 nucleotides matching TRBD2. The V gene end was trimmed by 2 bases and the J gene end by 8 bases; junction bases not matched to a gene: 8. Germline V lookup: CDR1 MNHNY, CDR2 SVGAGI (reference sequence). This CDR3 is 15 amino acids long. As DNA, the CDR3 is TGTGCCAGCAGTTACAGAGCGGGAGTAACCCATGAGCAGTTCTTC. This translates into CASSYRAGVTHEQFF.

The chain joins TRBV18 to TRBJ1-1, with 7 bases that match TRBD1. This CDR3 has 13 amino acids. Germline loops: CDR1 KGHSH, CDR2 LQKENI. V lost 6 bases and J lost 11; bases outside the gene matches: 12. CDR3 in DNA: TGTGCCAGCTCCCCAGAGACAGGGTCGGTGGCTTTCTTT. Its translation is CASSPETGSVAFF.

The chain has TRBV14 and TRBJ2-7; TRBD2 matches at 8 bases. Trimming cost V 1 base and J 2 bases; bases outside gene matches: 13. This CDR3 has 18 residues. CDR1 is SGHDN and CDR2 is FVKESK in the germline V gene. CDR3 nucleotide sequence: TGTGCCAGCAGCCAAGGAGGAGGGGGAGTAGCGGGAACCTACGAGCAGTACTTC. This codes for CASSQGGGGVAGTYEQYF.

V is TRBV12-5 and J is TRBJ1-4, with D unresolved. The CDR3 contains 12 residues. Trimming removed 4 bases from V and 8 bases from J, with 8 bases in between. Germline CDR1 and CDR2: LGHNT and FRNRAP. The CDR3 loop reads CASGSQEEKLFF. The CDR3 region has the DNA TGTGCTAGTGGTTCTCAAGAGGAAAAACTGTTTTTT.

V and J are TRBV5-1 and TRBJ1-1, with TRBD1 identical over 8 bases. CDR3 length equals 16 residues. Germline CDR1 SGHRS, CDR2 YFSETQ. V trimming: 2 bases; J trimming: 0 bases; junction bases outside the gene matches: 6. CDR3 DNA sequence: TGCGCCAGCAGCTTCCAGGGGGCAGGGGTGAACACTGAAGCTTTCTTT. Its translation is CASSFQGAGVNTEAFF.